The next 14 T cell receptor beta chains were all read from a single sample in a study of cytomegalovirus exposure and HLA in healthy donors. In the PCR, 60 Vbeta and 13 Jbeta primers were used. Profiled with immunoSEQ multiplex PCR; TCRdb holds only in-frame clones, not every one. The sample includes tens of thousands of clones, approximately 81% of them seen just once. Sample: PBMCs. These receptors were obtained from a girl under 10 years old in good health and CMV-seropositive.

This clone appeared a few times. The chain is built from TRBV15 and TRBJ1-2; perhaps TRBD1 as D (6 bases). CDR1 and CDR2 (germline): LNHNV, YYDKDF (reference sequence). Trimming stripped 3 bases from V and 10 bases from J, with 21 bases between. The CDR3 is 15 amino acids. The DNA of the CDR3 is TGTGCCACCAGCAGTCCCTCGGGACAACTTTTGCCCTACACCTTC. Translated: CATSSPSGQLLPYTF.

The V and J genes are TRBV10-3 and TRBJ2-3; TRBD1 is a possible D gene (9 bases). The germline CDR1 and CDR2 sequences are ENHRY and SYGVKD. The CDR3 covers 15 residues. V was clipped by 8 bases and J by 3 bases, with 18 bases between them. The CDR3 DNA is TGTGCCATCCGGGGGGGACAGGGAATAACAGATACGCAGTATTTT. It encodes CAIRGGQGITDTQYF.

The gene calls are TRBV2 and TRBJ2-1, with D possibly TRBD2 on 7 matching bases. Trimming removed 4 bases at V and 7 bases at J, with 20 bases between. The CDR3 is 16 amino acids. Germline CDR1 is SNHLY and CDR2 is FYNNEI. DNA for the CDR3: TGTGCCAGCAGTGCTCACAGCGGGACAAGAAGGAATGAGCAGTTCTTC. Translation: CASSAHSGTRRNEQFF.

This clone appeared a single time. The chain carries TRBV4-1 and TRBJ2-1; D perhaps matches TRBD2 (6 bases). The V gene lost 3 bases and the J gene lost 1 base, with 16 bases spanning the gap. Germline assignment: CDR1 MGHRA and CDR2 YSYEKL. The CDR3 is 17 residues long. The CDR3 DNA sequence: TGCGCCAGCAGCCAGATCCCGACTAGTCTGTCCTACAATGAGCAGTTCTTC. This sequence encodes CASSQIPTSLSYNEQFF.

The sample holds one count of this clone. The gene calls are TRBV6-6 and TRBJ2-2; D is uncertain. The length of the CDR3 is 12 residues. V shed 9 bases and J shed 6 bases, with 11 bases lying between them. Looked up from germline, CDR1 is MNHNY and CDR2 is SVGAGI (reference sequence). The CDR3: CARRGVPGELFF. The CDR3 coding sequence is TGTGCCAGACGAGGTGTTCCCGGGGAGCTGTTTTTT.

The rearrangement joins TRBV18 to TRBJ1-1; D is uncertain. Germline CDR1 is KGHSH and CDR2 is LQKENI. This CDR3 comprises 13 residues. The ends were cut back, 3 bases at V and 7 bases at J, with 12 bases in the middle. The CDR3: CASSPPNRDEAFF. Here the CDR3 DNA reads TGTGCCAGCTCACCCCCCAACAGAGATGAAGCTTTCTTT.

This chain connects TRBV11-2 to TRBJ1-1; weak D call: TRBD1 (6 bases). The ends were cut back, 1 base at V and 6 bases at J, with 12 bases in the middle. The germline V gene encodes CDR1 SGHAT and CDR2 FQNNGV. This CDR3 region has 14 residues. The CDR3 protein is CASSLAFRGPEAFF. CDR3 bases: TGTGCCAGCAGCTTAGCGTTCAGGGGCCCTGAAGCTTTCTTT. The full variable domain, rest sourced from reference TRBV11-2 and TRBJ1-1, is EAGVAQSPRYKIIEKRQSVAFWCNPISGHATLYWYQQILGQGPKLLIQFQNNGVVDDSQLPKDRFSAERLKGVDSTLKIQPAKLEDSAVYLCASSLAFRGPEAFFGQGTRLTVV.

V gene TRBV27 combines with J gene TRBJ2-1, with 12 bases identical to TRBD2. This CDR3 region has 13 residues. CDR1 MNHEY and CDR2 SMNVEV come from the germline V gene (reference sequence). V gave up 8 bases and J gave up 7 bases; unmatched junction bases: 3. The CDR3 DNA follows: TGTGCCAGCGGAACTAGCGGGGGGAATGAGCAGTTCTTC. It is translated as CASGTSGGNEQFF.

V gene TRBV4-2 combines with J gene TRBJ2-1; 10 nucleotides align to TRBD2. Germline V gene lookup returns CDR1 LGHNA and CDR2 YNFKEQ. V was clipped by 1 base and J by 8 bases; unmatched bases: 8. The CDR3 is 16 residues long. CDR3 sequence (DNA): TGTGCCAGCAGCCAAGCATCAGGACTAGCGGTCGATGAGCAGTTCTTC. The encoded protein is CASSQASGLAVDEQFF.

The gene calls are TRBV6-4 and TRBJ2-2; no firm D call. The V gene lost 2 bases and the J gene lost 2 bases, with 6 bases spanning the gap. Germline CDR1 and CDR2: MRHNA and SNTAGT. The CDR3 spans 14 residues. The CDR3 protein is CASSDRGNTGELFF. The CDR3 nucleotides are TGTGCCAGCAGTGACAGAGGAAACACCGGGGAGCTGTTTTTT.

This chain joins TRBV7-8 and TRBJ2-2; 12 bases match TRBD2. After removal of 1 base from V and 6 bases from J, the junction contained 6 bases not matched to a gene. The CDR3 extends over 17 amino acids. CDR1 SGHVS and CDR2 FQNEAQ come from the germline V gene. The CDR3 here is CASSLGVASGRAGELFF. Here the CDR3 DNA reads TGTGCCAGCAGCTTAGGGGTTGCTAGCGGGAGGGCCGGGGAGCTGTTTTTT.

The J gene is TRBJ1-1, the V gene TRBV5-1, with D hard to call. The CDR3 loop spans 14 amino acids. V dropped 0 bases and J dropped 6 bases, with 12 bases sitting between them. Per germline, CDR1 SGHRS and CDR2 YFSETQ. CDR3 sequence reads: CASSLAPTGSEAFF. DNA of the CDR3: TGCGCCAGCAGCTTGGCCCCAACCGGGTCTGAAGCTTTCTTT.

The gene calls are TRBV6-6 and TRBJ1-1, with no clear D. CDR3 length equals 11 residues. Trimming left V 6 bases short and J 6 bases short, with 8 bases between. CDR1 and CDR2 (germline): MNHNY, SVGAGI (reference sequence). CDR3 nucleotide sequence: TGTGCCAGCAGCAAAAATGCTGAAGCTTTCTTT. Its translation is CASSKNAEAFF.

This chain uses TRBV19 with TRBJ1-5, with D possibly matching TRBD1 (5 bases). V was trimmed by 5 bases and J by 7 bases, leaving 12 bases between them. This CDR3 is 13 amino acids long. Germline V CDR1 and CDR2: LNHDA, SQIVND (reference sequence). The DNA of the CDR3 is TGTGCCAGTAGTCGGGGGTCCGGGCAGCCCCAGCATTTT. This translates into CASSRGSGQPQHF.